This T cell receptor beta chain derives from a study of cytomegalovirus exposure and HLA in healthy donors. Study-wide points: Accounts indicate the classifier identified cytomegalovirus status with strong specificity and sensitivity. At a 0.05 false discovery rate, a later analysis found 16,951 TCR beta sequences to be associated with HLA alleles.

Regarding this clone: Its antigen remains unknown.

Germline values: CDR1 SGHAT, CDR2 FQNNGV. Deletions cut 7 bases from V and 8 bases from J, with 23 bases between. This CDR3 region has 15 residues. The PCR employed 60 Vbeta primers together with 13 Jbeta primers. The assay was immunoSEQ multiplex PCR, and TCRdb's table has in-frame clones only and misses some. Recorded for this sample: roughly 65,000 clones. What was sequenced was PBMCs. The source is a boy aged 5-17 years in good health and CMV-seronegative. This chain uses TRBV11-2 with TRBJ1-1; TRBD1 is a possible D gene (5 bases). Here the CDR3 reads CASISAPRQIREAFF. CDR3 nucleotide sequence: TGTGCCAGCATCAGCGCCCCTCGACAGATTCGGGAAGCTTTCTTT.